One TCR beta chain is described in this entry. The sample belongs to a study of Graves' ophthalmopathy and Graves' hyperthyroidism. Study-wide background: Over 18 months of follow-up, stable hyperthyroidism required that no ophthalmopathy appear.

There are 14 residues in the CDR3. Per germline, CDR1 SNHLY and CDR2 FYNNEI. The V segment lost 6 bases and the J segment 8 bases; nucleotides outside the gene matches: 10. RNA served as the template for amplifying TCR beta CDR3 regions. After a first-round RT-PCR with HTBI primers, a second-round multiplex PCR was run. TCRdb re-analysed the multiplex PCR reads in MiXCR, keeping a single row per CDR3 protein. Of 500,000 to 600,000 distinct CDR3 sequences listed, under 45% are singletons. Sequenced: peripheral blood or thyroid tissue (not recorded which). The chain links TRBV2 to TRBJ1-2; 9 bases fit TRBD1. The receptor's source is an adult man with Graves' hyperthyroidism. CDR3 nucleotide sequence: TGTGCCAGCAGCTCGGGACAGGGATTCGGCGGCTACACCTTC. Translating it yields CASSSGQGFGGYTF.